This TCR beta chain emerged from a study of cytomegalovirus exposure and HLA in healthy donors. It was with 60 Vbeta and 13 Jbeta primers that the PCR ran. The repertoire was sequenced with immunoSEQ multiplex PCR; TCRdb's copy has only in-frame clones and lacks some. Of about 110,000 clones listed, about 81% are singletons. The V and J ends lost 11 bases and 5 bases respectively, with 13 bases between them. CDR1 and CDR2 from the germline V gene are MNHNS and SASEGT. The CDR3 runs 12 residues. This clone came up a few times. The chain uses TRBV6-1 and TRBJ1-5, with a tentative D call TRBD1 (5 bases). The receptor was isolated from a man aged 25-45 years in good health and CMV-seronegative. Sequencing input: PBMCs. This CDR3 is CAGGPGDQPQHF. The CDR3 DNA reads TGTGCCGGCGGTCCGGGGGATCAGCCCCAGCATTTT.